This is a list of T cell receptor beta chains from one sample in a study of post-analysis software for immune sequencing data. TCRdb analysed the PCR reads with MiXCR anew, one entry per CDR3 protein. The sample lists approximately 690,000 distinct CDR3 sequences, approximately 59% occurring once. The sequencing sample was made of blood. Receptor source: a girl between 2 and 10 years old with multiple sclerosis. Both conserved end residues are part of each CDR3. Fields, in order: CDR3 DNA, CDR3 protein, clone size, D gene, J gene, V gene. The D gene is left open where the match is weak. Clone size is given for some rows only: seen once, a few or many times, or a class if the clone is expanded.

TGTGCCAGCAGTTACGTCCGGGGCACTGAAGCTTTCTTT CASSYVRGTEAFF . . TRBJ1-1 TRBV6-5
TGTGCCAGCAGTTACAGAGATAATGAGCAGTTCTTC CASSYRDNEQFF . . TRBJ2-1 TRBV6-2/TRBV6-3
TGTGCCAGCAGTTTCTCCCTCTCTGGGGCCAACGTCCTGACTTTC CASSFSLSGANVLTF few . TRBJ2-6 TRBV27
TGCGCCAGCAACCCACAGAGCGGGGAGCAGTACTTC CASNPQSGEQYF . . TRBJ2-7 TRBV10-2
TGTGCCAGCAGTTTCGGCAGGGAGCAGACCCAGTACTTC CASSFGREQTQYF few . TRBJ2-5 TRBV27
TGTGCCAGCAGCCTAGGAGCGCGACACCTAACGAGCAATGAGCAGTTCTTC CASSLGARHLTSNEQFF . . TRBJ2-1 TRBV5-5
TGTGCCAGCAGACAATATACACAGCCCAATGAGCAGTTCTTC CASRQYTQPNEQFF few . TRBJ2-1 TRBV27
TGTGCCAGCAGTTTAAAGGGGTACTATGGCTACACCTTC CASSLKGYYGYTF . . TRBJ1-2 TRBV28
TGTGCCAGCAGTTACCGAGTGGACACTGAAGCTTTCTTT CASSYRVDTEAFF . . TRBJ1-1 TRBV6-5
TGCGCCAGCAGCTTGGGGCTAGCGGGAGACGACGAGCAGTACTTC CASSLGLAGDDEQYF . TRBD2 TRBJ2-7 TRBV5-1
TGTGCCAGCAGCCCGCGGACAGGGGGGAACGGGGAGCTGTTTTTT CASSPRTGGNGELFF . TRBD1 TRBJ2-2 TRBV7-9
TGTGCCAGCAGCGCCCCCGGTAGCGGGAGCTCCTACGAGCAGTACTTC CASSAPGSGSSYEQYF . TRBD2 TRBJ2-7 TRBV9
TGCGCCAGCAGCCAAGACCCCGGAAGAGAGACCCGGTACTTC CASSQDPGRETRYF once . TRBJ2-7 TRBV4-1
TGTGCCAGCAGTTACTCGCCGTGGGACAGGGCAGACACTGAAGCTTTCTTT CASSYSPWDRADTEAFF . TRBD1 TRBJ1-1 TRBV6-5
TGTGCCAGCAGTTTTAGGTCTGGGGCCAACGTCCTGACTTTC CASSFRSGANVLTF many . TRBJ2-6 TRBV5-1
TGTGCCAGCAGCCAGGGGCAGGGGGCGGATAATGAGCAGTTCTTC CASSQGQGADNEQFF few TRBD1 TRBJ2-1 TRBV14
TGCAGCGTCCCCGTTGGAGGGAGTCAGGGTGAGCAGTTCTTC CSVPVGGSQGEQFF many . TRBJ2-1 TRBV29-1
TGTGCCAGCAGCTCCCGGACTAGCGGGATGGACAATGAGCAGTTCTTC CASSSRTSGMDNEQFF few TRBD2 TRBJ2-1 TRBV5-5
TGTGCCAGCAGCCTCCGAGGACAGGGGATGAAAAAACTGTTTTTT CASSLRGQGMKKLFF . TRBD1 TRBJ1-4 TRBV5-5
TGCGCCAGCAGCTCCATATCGGCTTCCAAGCGGGAGCAGTTCTTC CASSSISASKREQFF . . TRBJ2-1 TRBV4-1
TGCAGCGTTGACCACGAGGGAGGGGACTATGGCTACACCTTC CSVDHEGGDYGYTF . . TRBJ1-2 TRBV29-1
TGTGCCAGCAACCCGTTGCTAGCGGGAGGTACAGATACGCAGTATTTT CASNPLLAGGTDTQYF few TRBD2 TRBJ2-3 TRBV11-2
TGTGCCAGCTCACCAGTTCGCAGGGGGCAAGGCACAGATACGCAGTATTTT CASSPVRRGQGTDTQYF . TRBD1 TRBJ2-3 TRBV18
TGTGCCATCAGTGCGGGTACAGATACGCAGTATTTT CAISAGTDTQYF few . TRBJ2-3 TRBV10-3
TGTGCCAGCAGCTTCGGGGGGAACTACGAGCAGTACTTC CASSFGGNYEQYF . TRBD2 TRBJ2-7 TRBV5-1
TGTGCCAGCAGCCGATCGGAGGACACTGAAGCTTTCTTT CASSRSEDTEAFF . . TRBJ1-1 TRBV6-2/TRBV6-3
TGTGCCAGCAGTCCCACAGTGGGAGACGAGCAGTACTTC CASSPTVGDEQYF few . TRBJ2-7 TRBV6-5
TGTGCCAGCCAGGGGAGCTCTGGGGCCAACGTCCTGACTTTC CASQGSSGANVLTF few . TRBJ2-6 TRBV7-9
TGCAGTGCTAGACCCGGATCTAGCTACACCTTC CSARPGSSYTF . . TRBJ1-2 TRBV20-1
TGTGCCAGCAGCTTAGCCTCATGTGGGAGGTGCACCTACAATGAGCAGTTCTTC CASSLASCGRCTYNEQFF . . TRBJ2-1 TRBV7-2
TGCAGTGCTAGAGGACTAGCGGATTACACAGATACGCAGTATTTT CSARGLADYTDTQYF . TRBD2 TRBJ2-3 TRBV20-1
TGTGCCAGCAGGGGGGGACAGGTCAACGCCTACGAGCAGTACTTC CASRGGQVNAYEQYF few TRBD1 TRBJ2-7 TRBV2
TGCAGTGCTGCACCGGCTACTGGCAGCTCCTACGAGCAGTACTTC CSAAPATGSSYEQYF . . TRBJ2-7 TRBV20-1
TGTGCCAGCAGCGGGGGGACGTTGAGCACAGATACGCAGTATTTT CASSGGTLSTDTQYF . . TRBJ2-3 TRBV7-8
TGTGCCAGCGGCCCCCGGTCCTACAATGAGCAGTTCTTC CASGPRSYNEQFF . . TRBJ2-1 TRBV12-3/TRBV12-4
TGCGCCAGCAGCTTGGGCGGGGGAGGCCACAATGAGCAGTTCTTC CASSLGGGGHNEQFF . TRBD2 TRBJ2-1 TRBV5-1
TGTGCCAGCAGTTACTCGAGACATACGCAGTATTTT CASSYSRHTQYF . . TRBJ2-3 TRBV6-5